This TCR beta chain derives from a study of shared clonotypes between healthy human individuals. Trimming shortened V by 2 bases and J by 2 bases, and 13 bases separated the two germline ends. The CDR3 has 15 residues. This clone was seen once. The table came from immunoSEQ multiplex PCR; TCRdb's copy has only in-frame clones and leaves some out. The table records 2 million to 2.5 million clones, under 95% of them present only once. This rearrangement joins TRBV23-1 to TRBJ2-7; possibly TRBD2 for D (7 bases). TRBV23-1 is recorded as an ORF, its role being uncertain. The sequenced material came from naive CD4+ T cells from PBMCs. Subset described: CD45RA+ positively selected. The TCR comes from a man aged 18 to 29 in good health. Some clones in this sample may be carry-over from other donors' samples. The CDR3 DNA sequence: TGCGCCAGCAGTCAACCCGGGGGGCCTACCTACGAGCAGTACTTC. Protein sequence: CASSQPGGPTYEQYF.